This TCR beta chain was retrieved from a study of OX40 agonist ivuxolimab in advanced cancers. As for the study in general: Of mixed ages from roughly 23 to 80 and averaging roughly 64 years, the group was over 80% male.

Profiling relied on immunoSEQ multiplex PCR, and the TCRdb table lists in-frame clones only, not all of them. The data hold around 110,000 clones, with 85% to 95% observed a single time. This clone was detected once. Its cognate antigen is unknown. Germline V gene data show CDR1 as MDHEN and CDR2 as SYDVKM. The V gene end was trimmed by 3 bases and the J gene end by 2 bases; junction bases not matched to a gene: 10. There are 17 residues in the CDR3. Study-level findings and limits: Dose levels from 0.1 to 3.0 mg/kg saw CD4+ and CD8+ blood T cells expand clonally by week 6. Clonal expansion among partial responders at 0.1-3.0 mg/kg ranked near the lowest. Certain nonresponders additionally had low normalized T-cell clonal expansion.

The sequencing here drew on CD4+ or CD8+ T cells sorted from blood, taken in a trial of the OX40 agonist ivuxolimab. The chain has TRBV28 and TRBJ2-3; 8 bases align to TRBD2. The receptor's source is an adult with an advanced solid tumor such as melanoma, head and neck, liver or kidney cancer. The CDR3 here is CASSFQVAGLLTDTQYF. Here the CDR3 DNA reads TGTGCCAGCAGTTTCCAGGTAGCGGGGCTCCTCACAGATACGCAGTATTTT.